What follows is one TCR beta chain and its context. Its antigen is undetermined. V lost 3 bases and J lost 4, with 15 bases in between. This CDR3 is built from 15 residues. The germline V gene encodes CDR1 MDHEN and CDR2 SYDVKM. Investigators reverse transcribed all isolated RNA, so they sequenced expressed TCRB transcripts. This table comes from immunoSEQ multiplex PCR, and its TCRdb copy is limited to in-frame clones, with some not included. This table has fewer than 300,000 clones, approximately 11% appearing once. The source of the sample is a study of beta chain features in type 1 diabetes. Study-wide results and caveats: Whatever favoring of shorter templates PCR might show would apply equally to patients and controls. Moderately but significantly shorter TCRB CDR3s were found in Type 1 diabetes patients in all four CD4+ subsets.

The source is a young man with type 1 diabetes. The sequenced material came from naive CD4+ T cells from blood. The chain combines TRBV28 with TRBJ1-2, with a possible D match to TRBD1 (5 bases). CDR3 nucleotides: TGTGCCAGCAGTTTTGGGCAGGGTCCCCTCTATGGCTACACCTTC. It is translated as CASSFGQGPLYGYTF.